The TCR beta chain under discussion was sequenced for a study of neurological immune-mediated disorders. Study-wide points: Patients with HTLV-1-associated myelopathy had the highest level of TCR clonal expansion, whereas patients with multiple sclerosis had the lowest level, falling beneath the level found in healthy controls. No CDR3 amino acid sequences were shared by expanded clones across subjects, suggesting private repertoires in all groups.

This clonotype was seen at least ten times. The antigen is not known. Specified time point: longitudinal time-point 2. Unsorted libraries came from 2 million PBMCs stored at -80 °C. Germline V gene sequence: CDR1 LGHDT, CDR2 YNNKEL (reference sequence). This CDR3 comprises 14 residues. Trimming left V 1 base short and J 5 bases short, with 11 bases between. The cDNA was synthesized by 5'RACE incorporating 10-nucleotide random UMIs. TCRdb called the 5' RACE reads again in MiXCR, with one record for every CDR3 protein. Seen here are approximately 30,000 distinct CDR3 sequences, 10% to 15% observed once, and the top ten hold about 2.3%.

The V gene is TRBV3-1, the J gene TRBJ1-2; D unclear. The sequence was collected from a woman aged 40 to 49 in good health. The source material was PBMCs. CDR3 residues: CASSQGYGIYGYTF. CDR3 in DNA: TGTGCCAGCAGCCAAGGGTACGGGATATATGGCTACACCTTC.